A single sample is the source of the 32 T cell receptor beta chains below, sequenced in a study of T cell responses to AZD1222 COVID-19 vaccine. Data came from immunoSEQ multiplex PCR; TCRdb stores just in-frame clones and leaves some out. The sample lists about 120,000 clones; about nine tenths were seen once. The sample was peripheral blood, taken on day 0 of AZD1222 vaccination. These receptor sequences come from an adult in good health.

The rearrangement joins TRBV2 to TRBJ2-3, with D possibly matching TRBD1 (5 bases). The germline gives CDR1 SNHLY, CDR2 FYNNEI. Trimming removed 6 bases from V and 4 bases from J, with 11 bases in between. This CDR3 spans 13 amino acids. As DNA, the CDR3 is TGTGCCAGCAGACCAGGGTACGCAGATACGCAGTATTTT. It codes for CASRPGYADTQYF.

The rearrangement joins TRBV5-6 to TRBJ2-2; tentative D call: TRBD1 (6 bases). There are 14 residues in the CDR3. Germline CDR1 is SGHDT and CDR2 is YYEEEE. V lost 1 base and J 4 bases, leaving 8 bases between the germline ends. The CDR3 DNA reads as TGTGCCAGCAGCTTGACAGGGCGCACCGGGGAGCTGTTTTTT. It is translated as CASSLTGRTGELFF.

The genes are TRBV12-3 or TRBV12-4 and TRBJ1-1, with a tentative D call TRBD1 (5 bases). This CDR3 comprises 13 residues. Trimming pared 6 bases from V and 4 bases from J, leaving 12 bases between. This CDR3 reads CASSHRGITEAFF. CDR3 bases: TGTGCCAGCAGCCACCGGGGCATCACTGAAGCTTTCTTT.

DNA of the CDR3: TGTGCCAGCAGCCGCGAAGGAATTGGCTACACCTTC. Encoded protein: CASSREGIGYTF. This chain joins TRBV5-4 and TRBJ1-2; unclear D gene. V lost 4 bases, J lost 7 bases, and 11 bases lay in between. The CDR3 consists of 12 residues. Germline CDR1 SGHNT, CDR2 YYREEE (reference sequence).

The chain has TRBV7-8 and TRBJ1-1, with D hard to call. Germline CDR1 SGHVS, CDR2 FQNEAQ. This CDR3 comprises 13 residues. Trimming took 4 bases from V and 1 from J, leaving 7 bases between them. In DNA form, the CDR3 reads TGTGCCAGCAGCTCATACAAGAACACTGAAGCTTTCTTT. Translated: CASSSYKNTEAFF.

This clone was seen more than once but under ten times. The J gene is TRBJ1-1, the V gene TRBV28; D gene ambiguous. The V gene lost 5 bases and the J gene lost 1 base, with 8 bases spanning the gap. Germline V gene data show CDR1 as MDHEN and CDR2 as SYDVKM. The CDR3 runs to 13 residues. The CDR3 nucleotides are TGTGCCAGCAGTATTGGGAGGAACACTGAAGCTTTCTTT. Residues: CASSIGRNTEAFF.

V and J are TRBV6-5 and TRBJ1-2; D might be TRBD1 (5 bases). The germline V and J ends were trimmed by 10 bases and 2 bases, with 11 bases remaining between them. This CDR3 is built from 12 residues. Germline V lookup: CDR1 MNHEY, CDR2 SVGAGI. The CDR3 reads CATGTGNYGYTF. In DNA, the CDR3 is TGTGCCACCGGGACGGGGAACTATGGCTACACCTTC.

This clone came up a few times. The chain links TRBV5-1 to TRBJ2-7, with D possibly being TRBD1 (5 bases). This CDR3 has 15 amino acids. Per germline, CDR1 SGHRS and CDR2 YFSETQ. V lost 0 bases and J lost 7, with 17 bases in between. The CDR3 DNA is TGCGCCAGCAGCTTGGCCCCAGGGAACTCCAGGGAGCAGTACTTC. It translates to CASSLAPGNSREQYF.

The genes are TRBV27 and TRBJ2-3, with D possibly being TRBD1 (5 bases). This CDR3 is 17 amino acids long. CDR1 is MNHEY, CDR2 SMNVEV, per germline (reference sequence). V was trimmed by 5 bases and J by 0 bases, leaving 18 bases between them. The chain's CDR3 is CASSPQGTTPSTDTQYF. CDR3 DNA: TGTGCCAGCAGTCCGCAGGGAACTACTCCTAGCACAGATACGCAGTATTTT.

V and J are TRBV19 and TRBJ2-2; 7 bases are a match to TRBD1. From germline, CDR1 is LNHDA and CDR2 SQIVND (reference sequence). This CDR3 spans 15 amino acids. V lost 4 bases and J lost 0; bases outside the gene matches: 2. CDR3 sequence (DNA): TGTGCCAGTAGTACCGACAGGGCGAACACCGGGGAGCTGTTTTTT. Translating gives CASSTDRANTGELFF.

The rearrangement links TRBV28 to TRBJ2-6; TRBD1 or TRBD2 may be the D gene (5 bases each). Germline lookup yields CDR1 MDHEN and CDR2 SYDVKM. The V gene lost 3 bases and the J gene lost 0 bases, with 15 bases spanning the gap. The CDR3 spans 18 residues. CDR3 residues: CASSFQGRDLSGANVLTF. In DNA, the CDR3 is TGTGCCAGCAGTTTTCAGGGTAGGGACCTCTCTGGGGCCAACGTCCTGACTTTC. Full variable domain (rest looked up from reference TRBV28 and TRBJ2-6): DVKVTQSSRYLVKRTGEKVFLECVQDMDHENMFWYRQDPGLGLRLIYFSYDVKMKEKGDIPEGYSVSREKKERFSLILESASTNQTSMYLCASSFQGRDLSGANVLTFGAGSRLTVL.

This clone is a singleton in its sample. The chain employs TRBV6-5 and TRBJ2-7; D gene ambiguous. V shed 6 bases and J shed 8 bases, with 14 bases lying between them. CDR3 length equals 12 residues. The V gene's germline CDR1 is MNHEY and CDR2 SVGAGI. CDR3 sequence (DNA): TGTGCCAGCAGAGGCAACACGGTGAAGCAGTACTTC. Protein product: CASRGNTVKQYF.

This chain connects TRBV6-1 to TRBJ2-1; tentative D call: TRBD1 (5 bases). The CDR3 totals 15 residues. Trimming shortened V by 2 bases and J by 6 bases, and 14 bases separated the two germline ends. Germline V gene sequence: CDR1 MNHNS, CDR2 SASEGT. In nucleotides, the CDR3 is TGTGCCAGCAGTGAAAGCCAGGGCCCAGGCAATGAGCAGTTCTTC. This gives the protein CASSESQGPGNEQFF.

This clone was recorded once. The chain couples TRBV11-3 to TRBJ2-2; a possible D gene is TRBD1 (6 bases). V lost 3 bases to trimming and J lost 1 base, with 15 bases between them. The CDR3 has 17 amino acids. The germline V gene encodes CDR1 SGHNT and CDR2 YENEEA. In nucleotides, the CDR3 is TGTGCCAGCAGCTTCGCCGGACAGTCCTTGAACACCGGGGAGCTGTTTTTT. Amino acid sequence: CASSFAGQSLNTGELFF. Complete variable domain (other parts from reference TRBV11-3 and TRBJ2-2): EAGVVQSPRYKIIEKKQPVAFWCNPISGHNTLYWYLQNLGQGPELLIRYENEEAVDDSQLPKDRFSAERLKGVDSTLKIQPAELGDSAVYLCASSFAGQSLNTGELFFGEGSRLTVL.

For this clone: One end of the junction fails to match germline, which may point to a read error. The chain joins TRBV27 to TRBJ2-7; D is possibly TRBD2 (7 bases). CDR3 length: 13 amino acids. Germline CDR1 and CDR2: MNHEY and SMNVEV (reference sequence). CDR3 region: CASSRGGSNEQYF. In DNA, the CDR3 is TGTGCCAGCAGTAGGGGGGGCTCCAACGAGCAGTACTTC.

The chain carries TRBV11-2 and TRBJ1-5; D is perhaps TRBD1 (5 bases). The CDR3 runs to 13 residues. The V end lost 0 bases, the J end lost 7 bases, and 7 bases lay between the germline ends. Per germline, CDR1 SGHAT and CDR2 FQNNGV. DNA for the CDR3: TGTGCCAGCAGCTTAGACAGGGCCCAGCCCCAGCATTTT. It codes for CASSLDRAQPQHF.

The DNA for the CDR3 is TGTGCCAGTAGTACACCGCGTAACAGGGGCGAAGGGACCCAGTACTTC. This gives the protein CASSTPRNRGEGTQYF. The chain has TRBV19 and TRBJ2-5; 7 bases are a match to TRBD1. V gave up 4 bases and J gave up 7 bases; unmatched junction bases: 15. Germline loops: CDR1 LNHDA, CDR2 SQIVND (reference sequence). The CDR3 covers 16 residues.

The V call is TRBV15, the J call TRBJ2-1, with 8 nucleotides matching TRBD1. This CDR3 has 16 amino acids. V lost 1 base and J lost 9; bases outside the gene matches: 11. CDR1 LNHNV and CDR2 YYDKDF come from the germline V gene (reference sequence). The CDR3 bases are TGTGCCACCAGCAGAGCGACAGGGGTAGTGCGGGGTGAGCAGTTCTTC. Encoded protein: CATSRATGVVRGEQFF. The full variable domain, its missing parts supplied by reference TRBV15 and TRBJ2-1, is DAMVIQNPRYQVTQFGKPVTLSCSQTLNHNVMYWYQQKSSQAPKLLFHYYDKDFNNEADTPDNFQSRRPNTSFCFLDIRSPGLGDTAMYLCATSRATGVVRGEQFFGPGTRLTVL.

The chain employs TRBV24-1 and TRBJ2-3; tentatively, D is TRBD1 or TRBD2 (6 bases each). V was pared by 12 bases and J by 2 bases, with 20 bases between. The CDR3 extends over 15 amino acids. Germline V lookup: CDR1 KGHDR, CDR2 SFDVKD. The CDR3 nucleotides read TGTGCCTCCTCTAAGGCAGGGGAGGTCACAGATACGCAGTATTTT. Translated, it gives CASSKAGEVTDTQYF.

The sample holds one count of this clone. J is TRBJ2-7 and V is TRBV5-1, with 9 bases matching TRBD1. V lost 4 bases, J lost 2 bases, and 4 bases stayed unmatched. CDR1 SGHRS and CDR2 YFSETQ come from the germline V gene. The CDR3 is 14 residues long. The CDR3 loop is CASSVGDRAYEQYF. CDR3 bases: TGCGCCAGCAGCGTAGGGGACAGGGCCTACGAGCAGTACTTC.

The CDR3 here is CASSPRQAETQYF. The CDR3 nucleotides read TGTGCCAGCTCACCACGGCAGGCAGAGACCCAGTACTTC. This rearrangement joins TRBV18 to TRBJ2-5; D ambiguous. CDR1 KGHSH and CDR2 LQKENI come from the germline V gene. Trimming shortened V by 1 base and J by 4 bases, and 7 bases separated the two germline ends. The CDR3 runs 13 residues.

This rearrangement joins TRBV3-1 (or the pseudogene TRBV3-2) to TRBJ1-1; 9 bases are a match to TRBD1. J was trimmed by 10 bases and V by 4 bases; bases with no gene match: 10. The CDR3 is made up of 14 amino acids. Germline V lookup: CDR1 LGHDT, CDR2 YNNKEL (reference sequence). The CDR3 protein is CASSPDRGSVRAFF. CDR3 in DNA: TGTGCCAGCAGCCCGGACAGGGGATCCGTAAGAGCTTTCTTT.

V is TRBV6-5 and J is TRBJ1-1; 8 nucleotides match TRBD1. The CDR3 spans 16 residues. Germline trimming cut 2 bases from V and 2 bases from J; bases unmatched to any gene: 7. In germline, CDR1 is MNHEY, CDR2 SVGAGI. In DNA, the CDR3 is TGTGCCAGCAGTTACGAGGGGACAGGAAAAAACACTGAAGCTTTCTTT. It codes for CASSYEGTGKNTEAFF.

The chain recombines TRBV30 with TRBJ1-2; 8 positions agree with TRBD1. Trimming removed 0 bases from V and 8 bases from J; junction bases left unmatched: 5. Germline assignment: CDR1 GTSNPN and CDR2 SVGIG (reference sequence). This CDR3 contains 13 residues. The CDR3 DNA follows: TGTGCCTGGAGTGTAGGGACAGGCGGAGGCTACACCTTC. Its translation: CAWSVGTGGGYTF.

The CDR3 DNA sequence: TGTGCCTGGAGTAAAAGGGCGGTTAACTATGGCTACACCTTC. Its protein is CAWSKRAVNYGYTF. The genes are TRBV30 and TRBJ1-2; the D is unclear. Trimming took off 2 bases at V and 1 base at J, with 11 bases between the two ends. Germline-derived CDR1 and CDR2 are GTSNPN and SVGIG (reference sequence). The CDR3 runs to 14 residues.

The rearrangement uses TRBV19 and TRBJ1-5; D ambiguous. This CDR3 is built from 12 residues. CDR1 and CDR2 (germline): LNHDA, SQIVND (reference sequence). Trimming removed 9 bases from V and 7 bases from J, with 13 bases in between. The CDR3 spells CASHMYGQPQHF. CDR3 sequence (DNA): TGTGCCAGCCATATGTATGGGCAGCCCCAGCATTTT.

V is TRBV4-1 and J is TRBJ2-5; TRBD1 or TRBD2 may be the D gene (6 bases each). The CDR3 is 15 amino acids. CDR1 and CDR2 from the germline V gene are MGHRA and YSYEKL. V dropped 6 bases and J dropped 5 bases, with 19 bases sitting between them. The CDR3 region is CASRGLVMGGETQYF. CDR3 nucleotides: TGCGCCAGCAGGGGGCTGGTAATGGGGGGCGAGACCCAGTACTTC.

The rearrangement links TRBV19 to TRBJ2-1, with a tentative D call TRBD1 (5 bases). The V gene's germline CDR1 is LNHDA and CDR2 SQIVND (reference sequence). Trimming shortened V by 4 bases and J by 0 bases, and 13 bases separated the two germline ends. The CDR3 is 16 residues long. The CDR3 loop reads CASSTGRRGSYNEQFF. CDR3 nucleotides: TGTGCCAGTAGTACCGGACGAAGGGGCTCCTACAATGAGCAGTTCTTC.

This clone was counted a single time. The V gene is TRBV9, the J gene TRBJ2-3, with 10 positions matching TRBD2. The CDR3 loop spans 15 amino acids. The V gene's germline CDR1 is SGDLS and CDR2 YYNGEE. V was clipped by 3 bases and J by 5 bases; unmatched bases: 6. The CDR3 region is CASSASGGSIDTQYF. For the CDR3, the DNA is TGTGCCAGCAGCGCTAGCGGGGGATCTATAGATACGCAGTATTTT.

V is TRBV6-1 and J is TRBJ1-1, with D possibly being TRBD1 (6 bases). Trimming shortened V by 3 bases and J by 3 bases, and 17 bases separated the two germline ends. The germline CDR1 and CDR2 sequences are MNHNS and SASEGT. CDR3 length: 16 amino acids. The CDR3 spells CASSEATGSEDTEAFF. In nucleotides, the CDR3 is TGTGCCAGCAGTGAGGCTACAGGGTCTGAGGACACTGAAGCTTTCTTT.

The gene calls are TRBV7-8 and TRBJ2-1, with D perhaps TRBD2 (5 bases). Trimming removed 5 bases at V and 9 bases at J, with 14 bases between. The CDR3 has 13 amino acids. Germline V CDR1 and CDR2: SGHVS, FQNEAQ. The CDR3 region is CASSTRTSSEQFF. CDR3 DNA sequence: TGTGCCAGCAGCACTCGGACTTCGAGTGAGCAGTTCTTC.

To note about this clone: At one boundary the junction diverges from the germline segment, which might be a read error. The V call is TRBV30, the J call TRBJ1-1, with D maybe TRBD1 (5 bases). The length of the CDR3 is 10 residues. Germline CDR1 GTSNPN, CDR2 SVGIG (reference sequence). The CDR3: CAWSPPGPTF. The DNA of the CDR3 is TGTGCCTGGAGTCCACCGGGACCGACGTTT.